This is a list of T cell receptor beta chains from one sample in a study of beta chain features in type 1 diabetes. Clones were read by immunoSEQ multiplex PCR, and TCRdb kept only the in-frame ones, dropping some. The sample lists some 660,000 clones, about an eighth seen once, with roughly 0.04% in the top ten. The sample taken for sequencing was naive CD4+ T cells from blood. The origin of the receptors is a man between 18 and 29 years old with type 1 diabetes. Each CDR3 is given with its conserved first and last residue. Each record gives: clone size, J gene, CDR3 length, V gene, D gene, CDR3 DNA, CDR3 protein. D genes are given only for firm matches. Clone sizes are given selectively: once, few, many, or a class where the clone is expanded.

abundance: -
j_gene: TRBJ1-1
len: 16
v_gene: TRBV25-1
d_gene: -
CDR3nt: TGTGCCAGCAGTGACCCCGCCCGGGGTTCTGGGACTGAAGCTTTCTTT
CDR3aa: CASSDPARGSGTEAFF

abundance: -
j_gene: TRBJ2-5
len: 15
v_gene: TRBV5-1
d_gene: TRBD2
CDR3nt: TGCGCCAGCAGCTTGGATAGCGGGAGGGGAGAGACCCAGTACTTC
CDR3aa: CASSLDSGRGETQYF

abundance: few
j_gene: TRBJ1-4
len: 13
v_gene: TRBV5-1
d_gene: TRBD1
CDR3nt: TGCGCCAGCAGCTTCTATACAGGGGAGGAACTGTTTTTT
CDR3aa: CASSFYTGEELFF

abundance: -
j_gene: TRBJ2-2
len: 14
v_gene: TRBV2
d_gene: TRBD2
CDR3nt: TGTGCCAGCAGTGGGACTAGCTGGACCGGGGAGCTGTTTTTT
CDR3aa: CASSGTSWTGELFF

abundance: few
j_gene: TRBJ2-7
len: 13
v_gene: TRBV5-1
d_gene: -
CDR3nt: TGCGCCAGCAGCTTCATAGGGGTGTACGAGCAGTACTTC
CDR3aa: CASSFIGVYEQYF

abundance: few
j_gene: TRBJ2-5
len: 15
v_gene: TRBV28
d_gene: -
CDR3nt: TGTGCCAGCAGTTTAGAGGTCTGGAGAAAAGAGACCCAGTACTTC
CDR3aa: CASSLEVWRKETQYF

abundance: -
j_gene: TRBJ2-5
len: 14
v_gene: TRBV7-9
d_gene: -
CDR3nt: TGTGCCAGCTCACCTGGACCTACTAAGGAGACCCAGTACTTC
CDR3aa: CASSPGPTKETQYF

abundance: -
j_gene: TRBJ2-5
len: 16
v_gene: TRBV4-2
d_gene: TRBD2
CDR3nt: TGTGCCAGCAGCCAGGGGACTAGCGGGCCTCAAGAGACCCAGTACTTC
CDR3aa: CASSQGTSGPQETQYF

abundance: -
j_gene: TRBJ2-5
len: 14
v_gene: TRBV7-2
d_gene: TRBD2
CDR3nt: TGTGCCAGCACCTCGGGGGGGTTGCGAGAGACCCAGTACTTC
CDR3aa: CASTSGGLRETQYF

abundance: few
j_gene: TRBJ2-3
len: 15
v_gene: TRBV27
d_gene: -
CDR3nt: TGTGCCAGCAGTACAACCGGGACTGGGACAGATACGCAGTATTTT
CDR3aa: CASSTTGTGTDTQYF

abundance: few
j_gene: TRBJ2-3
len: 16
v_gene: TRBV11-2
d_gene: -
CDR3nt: TGTGCCAGCAGCTACCGGATTACTAGAAGAACAGATACGCAGTATTTT
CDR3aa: CASSYRITRRTDTQYF

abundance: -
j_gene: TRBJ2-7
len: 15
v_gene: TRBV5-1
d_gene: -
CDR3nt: TGCGCCAGCAGCCTGCTGGGCAGGGGAAACAACGAGCAGTACTTC
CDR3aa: CASSLLGRGNNEQYF

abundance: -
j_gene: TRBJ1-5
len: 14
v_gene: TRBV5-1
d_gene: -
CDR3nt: TGCGCCAGCAGCTTGGACGGCGGCAATCAGCCCCAGCATTTT
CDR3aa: CASSLDGGNQPQHF

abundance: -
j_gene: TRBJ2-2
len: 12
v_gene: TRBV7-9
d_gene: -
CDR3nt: TGTGCCAGCACCACAGGCACCGGGGAGCTGTTTTTT
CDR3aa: CASTTGTGELFF

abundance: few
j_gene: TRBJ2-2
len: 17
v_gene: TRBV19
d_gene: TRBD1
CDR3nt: TGTGCCAGCTCCGGCCGGGACAGGGGGTATAACACCGGGGAGCTGTTTTTT
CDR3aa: CASSGRDRGYNTGELFF

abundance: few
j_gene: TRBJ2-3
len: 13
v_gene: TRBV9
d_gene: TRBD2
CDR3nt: TGTGCCAGCAGCGGGACTCGAGCGGGGCCGCAGTATTTT
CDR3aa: CASSGTRAGPQYF

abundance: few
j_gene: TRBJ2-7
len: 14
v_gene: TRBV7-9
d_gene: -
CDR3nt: TGTGCCAGCAGCTTAGCTACAGGAACATACGAGCAGTACTTC
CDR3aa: CASSLATGTYEQYF